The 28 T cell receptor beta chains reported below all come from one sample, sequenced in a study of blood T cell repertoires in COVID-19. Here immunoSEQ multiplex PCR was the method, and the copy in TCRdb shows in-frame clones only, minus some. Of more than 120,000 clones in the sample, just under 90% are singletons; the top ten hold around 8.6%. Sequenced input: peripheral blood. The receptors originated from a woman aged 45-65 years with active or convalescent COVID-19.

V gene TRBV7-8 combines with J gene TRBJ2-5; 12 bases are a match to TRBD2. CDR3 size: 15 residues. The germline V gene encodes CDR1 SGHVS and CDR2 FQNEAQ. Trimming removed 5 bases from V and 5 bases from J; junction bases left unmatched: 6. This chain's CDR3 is CASSQQTSGGETQYF. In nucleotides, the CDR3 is TGTGCCAGCAGCCAACAGACTAGCGGGGGTGAGACCCAGTACTTC.

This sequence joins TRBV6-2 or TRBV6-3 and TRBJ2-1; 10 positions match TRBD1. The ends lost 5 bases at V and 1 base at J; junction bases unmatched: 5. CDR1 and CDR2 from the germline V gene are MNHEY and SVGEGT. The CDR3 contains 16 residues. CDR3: CASSLLDRGSYNEQFF. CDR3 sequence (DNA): TGTGCCAGCAGTCTCCTGGACAGGGGGTCCTACAATGAGCAGTTCTTC.

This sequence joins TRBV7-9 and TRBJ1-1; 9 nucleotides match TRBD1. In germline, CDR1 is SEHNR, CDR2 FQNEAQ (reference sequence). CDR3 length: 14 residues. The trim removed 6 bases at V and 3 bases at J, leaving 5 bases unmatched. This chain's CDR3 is CASSNRGQDTEAFF. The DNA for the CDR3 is TGTGCCAGCAGTAACAGGGGGCAGGACACTGAAGCTTTCTTT.

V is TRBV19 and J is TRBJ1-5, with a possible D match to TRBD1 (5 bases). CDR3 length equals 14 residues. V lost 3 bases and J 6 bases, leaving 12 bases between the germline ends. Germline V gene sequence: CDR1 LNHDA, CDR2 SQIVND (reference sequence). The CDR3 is CASSMGGRGQPQHF. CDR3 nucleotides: TGTGCCAGTAGTATGGGGGGGAGGGGTCAGCCCCAGCATTTT.

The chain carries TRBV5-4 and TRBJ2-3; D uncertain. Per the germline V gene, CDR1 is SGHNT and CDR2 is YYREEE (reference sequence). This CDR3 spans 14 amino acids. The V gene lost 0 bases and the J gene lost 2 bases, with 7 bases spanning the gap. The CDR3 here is CASSLVGATDTQYF. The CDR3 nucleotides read TGTGCCAGCAGCTTGGTCGGAGCCACAGATACGCAGTATTTT.

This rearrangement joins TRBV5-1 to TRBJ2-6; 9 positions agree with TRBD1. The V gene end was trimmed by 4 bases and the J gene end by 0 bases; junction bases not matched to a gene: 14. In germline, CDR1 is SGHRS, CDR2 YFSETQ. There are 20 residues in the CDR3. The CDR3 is CASSGTGLSILDSGANVLTF. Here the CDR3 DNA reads TGCGCCAGCAGCGGGACAGGGCTCTCAATATTAGACTCTGGGGCCAACGTCCTGACTTTC.

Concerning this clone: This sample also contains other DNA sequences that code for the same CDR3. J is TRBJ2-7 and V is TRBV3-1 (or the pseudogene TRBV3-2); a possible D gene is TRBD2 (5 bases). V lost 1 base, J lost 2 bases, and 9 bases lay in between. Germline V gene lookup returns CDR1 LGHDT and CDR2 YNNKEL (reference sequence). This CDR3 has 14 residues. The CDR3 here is CASSQATGTYEQYF. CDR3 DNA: TGTGCCAGCAGCCAAGCTACGGGAACCTACGAGCAGTACTTC.

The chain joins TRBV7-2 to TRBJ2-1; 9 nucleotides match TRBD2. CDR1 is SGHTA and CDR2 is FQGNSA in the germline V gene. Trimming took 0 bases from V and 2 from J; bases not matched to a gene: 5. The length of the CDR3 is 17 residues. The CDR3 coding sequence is TGTGCCAGCAGCTTAGCGAGGCTAGCGGGACCCTACAATGAGCAGTTCTTC. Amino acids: CASSLARLAGPYNEQFF.

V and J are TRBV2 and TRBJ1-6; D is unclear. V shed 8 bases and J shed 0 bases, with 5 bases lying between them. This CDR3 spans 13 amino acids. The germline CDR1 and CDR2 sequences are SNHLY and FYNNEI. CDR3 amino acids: CASEGSYNSPLHF. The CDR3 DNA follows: TGTGCCAGCGAGGGCTCCTATAATTCACCCCTCCACTTT.

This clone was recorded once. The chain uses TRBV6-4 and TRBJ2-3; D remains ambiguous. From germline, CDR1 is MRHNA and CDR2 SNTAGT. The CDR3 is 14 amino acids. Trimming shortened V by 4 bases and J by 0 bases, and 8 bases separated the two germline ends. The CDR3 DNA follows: TGTGCCAGCAGTGCCGAGACTAGCACAGATACGCAGTATTTT. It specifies CASSAETSTDTQYF.

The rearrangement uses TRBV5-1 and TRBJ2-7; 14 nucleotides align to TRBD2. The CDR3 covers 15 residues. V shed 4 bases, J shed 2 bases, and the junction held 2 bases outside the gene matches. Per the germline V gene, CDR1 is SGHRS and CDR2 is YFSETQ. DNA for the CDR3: TGCGCCAGCAGCGCGACTAGCGGGAGGGCCTACGAGCAGTACTTC. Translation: CASSATSGRAYEQYF.

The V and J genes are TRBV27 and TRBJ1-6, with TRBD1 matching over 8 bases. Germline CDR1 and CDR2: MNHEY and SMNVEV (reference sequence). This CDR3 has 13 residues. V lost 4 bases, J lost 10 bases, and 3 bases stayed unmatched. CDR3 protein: CASSWTGNSPLHF. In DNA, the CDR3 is TGTGCCAGCAGTTGGACAGGGAACTCACCCCTCCACTTT.

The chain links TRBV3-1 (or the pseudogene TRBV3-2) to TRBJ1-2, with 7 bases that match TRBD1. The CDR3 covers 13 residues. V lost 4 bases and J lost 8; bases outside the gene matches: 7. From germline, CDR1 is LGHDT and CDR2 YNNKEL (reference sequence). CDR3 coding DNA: TGTGCCAGCAGCCCGCCGGGACAGAGGGGCTACACCTTC. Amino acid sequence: CASSPPGQRGYTF.

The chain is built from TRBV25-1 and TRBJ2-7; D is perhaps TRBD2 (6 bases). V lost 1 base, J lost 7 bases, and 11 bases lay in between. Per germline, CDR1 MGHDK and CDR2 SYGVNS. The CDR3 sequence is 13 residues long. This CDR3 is CASSESAAGEQYF. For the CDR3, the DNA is TGTGCCAGCAGTGAATCGGCGGCGGGGGAGCAGTACTTC.

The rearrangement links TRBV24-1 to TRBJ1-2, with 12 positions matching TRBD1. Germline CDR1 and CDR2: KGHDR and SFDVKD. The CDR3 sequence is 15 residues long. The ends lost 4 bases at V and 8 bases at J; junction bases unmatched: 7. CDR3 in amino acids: CATSEGTGGVDGYTF. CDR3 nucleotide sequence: TGTGCCACCAGTGAGGGGACAGGGGGCGTAGACGGCTACACCTTC.

The CDR3 coding sequence is TGTGCCTGGAGTTCTGGGGCTAGCGGGAGGGCCCAGTACTTC. This gives the protein CAWSSGASGRAQYF. This sequence joins TRBV30 and TRBJ2-5; TRBD2 aligns across 12 bases. The junction had 7 bases not matched to a gene; V was cut back by 2 bases and J by 9 bases. Germline V gives CDR1 GTSNPN, CDR2 SVGIG (reference sequence). The CDR3 runs 14 residues. The entire variable domain, with the rest obtained from reference TRBV30 and TRBJ2-5, is as follows: SQTIHQWPATLVQPVGSPLSLECTVEGTSNPNLYWYRQAAGRGLQLLFYSVGIGQISSEVPQNLSASRPQDRQFILSSKKLLLSDSGFYLCAWSSGASGRAQYFGPGTRLLVL.

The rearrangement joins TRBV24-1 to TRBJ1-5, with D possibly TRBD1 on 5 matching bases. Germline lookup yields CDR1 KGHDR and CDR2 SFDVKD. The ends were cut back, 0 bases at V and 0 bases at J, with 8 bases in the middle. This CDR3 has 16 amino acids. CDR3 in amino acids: CATSDLYGHSNQPQHF. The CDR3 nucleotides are TGTGCCACCAGTGATTTGTACGGACATAGCAATCAGCCCCAGCATTTT.

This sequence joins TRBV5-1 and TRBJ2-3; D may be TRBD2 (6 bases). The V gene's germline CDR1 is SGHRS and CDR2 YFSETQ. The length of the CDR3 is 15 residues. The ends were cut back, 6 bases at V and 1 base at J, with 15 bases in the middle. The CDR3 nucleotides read TGCGCCAGCACCCACGGGGGATCCCGCACAGATACGCAGTATTTT. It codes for CASTHGGSRTDTQYF.

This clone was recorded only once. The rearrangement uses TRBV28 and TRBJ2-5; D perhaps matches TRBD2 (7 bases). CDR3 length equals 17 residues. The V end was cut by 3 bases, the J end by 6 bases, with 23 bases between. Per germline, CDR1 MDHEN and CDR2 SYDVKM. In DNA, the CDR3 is TGTGCCAGCAGTTTCCTGGGGAGGGGGGGCCTTAGAAAGACCCAGTACTTC. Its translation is CASSFLGRGGLRKTQYF. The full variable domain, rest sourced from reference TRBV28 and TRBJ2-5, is DVKVTQSSRYLVKRTGEKVFLECVQDMDHENMFWYRQDPGLGLRLIYFSYDVKMKEKGDIPEGYSVSREKKERFSLILESASTNQTSMYLCASSFLGRGGLRKTQYFGPGTRLLVL.

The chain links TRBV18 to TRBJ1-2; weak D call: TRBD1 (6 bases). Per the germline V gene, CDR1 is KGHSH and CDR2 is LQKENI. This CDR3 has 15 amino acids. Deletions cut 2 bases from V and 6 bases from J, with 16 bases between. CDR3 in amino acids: CASSPSRTHRDGYTF. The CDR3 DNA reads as TGTGCCAGCTCACCATCTCGGACGCACAGGGATGGCTACACCTTC. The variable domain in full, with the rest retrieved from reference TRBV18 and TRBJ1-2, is NAGVMQNPRHLVRRRGQEARLRCSPMKGHSHVYWYRQLPEEGLKFMVYLQKENIIDESGMPKERFSAEFPKEGPSILRIQQVVRGDSAAYFCASSPSRTHRDGYTFGSGTRLTVV.

DNA of the CDR3: TGCGCCAGCAGCTTGGAAGCCATGGGAAACACCATATATTTT. Encoded protein: CASSLEAMGNTIYF. The V call is TRBV5-1, the J call TRBJ1-3; no reliable D call. The CDR3 consists of 14 residues. The germline V and J ends were trimmed by 0 bases and 4 bases, with 8 bases remaining between them. From germline, CDR1 is SGHRS and CDR2 YFSETQ.

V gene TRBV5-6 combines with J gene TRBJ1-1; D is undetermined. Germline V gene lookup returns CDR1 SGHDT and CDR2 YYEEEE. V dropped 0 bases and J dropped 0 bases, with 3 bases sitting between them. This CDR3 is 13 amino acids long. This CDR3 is CASSLAVNTEAFF. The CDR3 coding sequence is TGTGCCAGCAGCTTGGCGGTGAACACTGAAGCTTTCTTT.

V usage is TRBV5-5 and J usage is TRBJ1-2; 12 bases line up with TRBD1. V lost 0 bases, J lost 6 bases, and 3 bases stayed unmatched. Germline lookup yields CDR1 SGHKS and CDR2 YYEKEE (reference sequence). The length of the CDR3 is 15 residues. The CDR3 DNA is TGTGCCAGCAGCTTGGTGGGACAGGGGGCGCATGGCTACACCTTC. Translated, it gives CASSLVGQGAHGYTF.

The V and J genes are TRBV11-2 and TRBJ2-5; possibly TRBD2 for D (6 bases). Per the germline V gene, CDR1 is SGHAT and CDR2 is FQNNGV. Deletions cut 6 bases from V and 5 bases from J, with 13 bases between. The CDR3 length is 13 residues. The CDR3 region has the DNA TGTGCCAGCAGTCGAAGTCGGGAGGAGACCCAGTACTTC. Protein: CASSRSREETQYF.

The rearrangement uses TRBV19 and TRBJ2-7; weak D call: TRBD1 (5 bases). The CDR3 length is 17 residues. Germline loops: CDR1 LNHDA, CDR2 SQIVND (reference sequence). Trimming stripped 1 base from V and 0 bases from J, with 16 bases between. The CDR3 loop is CASSIGFRQGASYEQYF. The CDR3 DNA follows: TGTGCCAGTAGTATAGGTTTTCGACAAGGGGCCTCCTACGAGCAGTACTTC.

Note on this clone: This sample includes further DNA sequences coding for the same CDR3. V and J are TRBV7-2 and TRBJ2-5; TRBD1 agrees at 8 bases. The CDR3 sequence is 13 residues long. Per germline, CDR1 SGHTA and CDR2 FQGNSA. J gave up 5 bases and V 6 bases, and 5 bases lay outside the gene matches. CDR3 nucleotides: TGTGCCAGCAGTCAACACAGGGGGGAGACCCAGTACTTC. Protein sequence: CASSQHRGETQYF. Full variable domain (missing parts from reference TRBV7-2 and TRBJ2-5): GAGVSQSPSNKVTEKGKDVELRCDPISGHTALYWYRQSLGQGLEFLIYFQGNSAPDKSGLPSDRFSAERTGGSVSTLTIQRTQQEDSAVYLCASSQHRGETQYFGPGTRLLVL.

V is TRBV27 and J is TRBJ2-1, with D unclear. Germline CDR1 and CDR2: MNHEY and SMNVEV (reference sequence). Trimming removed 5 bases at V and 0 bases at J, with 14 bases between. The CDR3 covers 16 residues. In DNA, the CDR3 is TGTGCCAGCAGTCCATTTACAGTGAGCTCCTACAATGAGCAGTTCTTC. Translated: CASSPFTVSSYNEQFF.

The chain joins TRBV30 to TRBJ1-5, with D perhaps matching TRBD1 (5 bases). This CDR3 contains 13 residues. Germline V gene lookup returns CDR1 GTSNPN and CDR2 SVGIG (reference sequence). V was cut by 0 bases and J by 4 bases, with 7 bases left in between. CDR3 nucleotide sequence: TGTGCCTGGAGTGTGACAGATAATCAGCCCCAGCATTTT. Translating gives CAWSVTDNQPQHF.